A selection of T cell receptor beta chains follows, all from one sample in a study of blood T cell repertoires in COVID-19. This table comes from immunoSEQ multiplex PCR, and its TCRdb copy is limited to in-frame clones, with some not included. The sample holds approximately 120,000 clones, around four fifths seen once. Sequenced input: peripheral blood. The receptors derive from a human donor in a cohort sampled during active COVID-19. Each CDR3 is given with its conserved first and last residue. The D gene is left open where the match is weak.

j_call d_call v_call cdr3_aa
TRBJ2-5 . TRBV5-8 CASSSPGTLETQYF
TRBJ2-6 . TRBV5-5 CASIVGPGANVLTF
TRBJ2-2 TRBD1 TRBV6-5 CASSPDTGVGELFF
TRBJ1-4 TRBD1 TRBV28 CASSHRDREKLFF
TRBJ2-3 . TRBV28 CAATDRLTDTQYF
TRBJ1-6 TRBD1 TRBV5-6 CASSPGTGIYNSPLHF
TRBJ1-1 . TRBV7-2 CASSLGQNTEAFF
TRBJ2-7 . TRBV7-2 CASSAGQPYEQYF
TRBJ2-7 . TRBV6-5 CASSPTAYEQYF
TRBJ2-1 . TRBV27 CASSLSPSGSDEQFF
TRBJ2-2 TRBD2 TRBV4-2 CASSQGGNSGGWNTGELFF
TRBJ2-7 TRBD1 TRBV28 CASRLQIGTGSVNEQYF
TRBJ2-5 . TRBV13 CASLRGGAAETQYF
TRBJ2-7 TRBD2 TRBV6-5 CASRTSGGADYEQYF
TRBJ2-2 TRBD2 TRBV9 CASSAGTSAGGELFF
TRBJ2-7 TRBD2 TRBV6-1 CASSEALRTSGSSYEQYF
TRBJ1-2 . TRBV29-1 CSVAGRDYGYTF
TRBJ2-5 . TRBV7-2 CASSLARQQETQYF
TRBJ2-7 . TRBV14 CASSQALPSSYEQYF
TRBJ2-7 TRBD1 TRBV6-2/TRBV6-3 CASSRDRNEQYF
TRBJ1-2 . TRBV24-1 CATSDGATGYYGYTF
TRBJ1-2 . TRBV4-2 CASSQDESGDGYTF
TRBJ1-1 TRBD1 TRBV4-2 CASSQDSGQVSTEAFF
TRBJ2-5 TRBD2 TRBV6-1 CASSEGLAEETQYF
TRBJ2-5 TRBD1 TRBV20-1 CSASYRDRGLETQYF
TRBJ2-7 TRBD1 TRBV18 CASSPRQGTHEQYF
TRBJ2-7 . TRBV3-1/TRBV3-2 CASSPYWARYEQYF
TRBJ1-2 . TRBV9 CASSRSNYGYTF
TRBJ2-2 TRBD1 TRBV4-2 CASSRYQQGADGELFF
TRBJ2-2 TRBD2 TRBV5-4 CASSWSGRANTGELFF
TRBJ2-5 . TRBV6-2/TRBV6-3 CASSYPTGTQYF